This entry describes one T cell receptor beta chain. Which antigen it targets is not known. Base qualities were left out, and no much larger clone turns up one base away. The T-cell fraction in tumor and uninvolved lung tissue was obtained from TCR sequencing using the immunoSEQ assay. The paper's data handling went like this. For survival analysis, patients were split into high (upper tertile) and low (lower two tertiles) T-cell fraction groups and compared by log-rank test. A signed-rank test was used to test paired tumor versus uninvolved lung differences in T-cell fraction. Held by TCRdb, this immuneACCESS table contains in-frame sequences only and omits some clones. Under half of the omission traces to an unresolved V gene where checked; the cause of the rest is unknown. V, J and clone size were drawn from that table, and D and trimming were deduced from the DNA. This sample lists about 15,000 clones; 65% to 75% were detected once. In total, the top ten clones hold 4.5% to 7.5% of the sample.

Patient enrollment in ICON started in the first half of 2016, and the final patient was enrolled in 2018. From a subcohort of about 80 patients, fresh tumor and matched uninvolved tissue were collected for in-depth immune analyses, including TCR sequencing. No cell sorting was done, and TCR sequencing was instead run on DNA isolated from bulk tissue. These data are taken from a study of tumor-infiltrating lymphocytes in localized non-small cell lung cancer (dated by TCRdb to the early 2020s). Looking at the study overall: The cohort included patients whose samples were collected after neoadjuvant chemotherapy, as well as both smokers and never-smokers and several histologies. Each patient contributed resected tumor tissue and uninvolved lung tissue from the same patient, described as non-adjacent to the tumor. TCR sequencing was one of several integrated assays, alongside flow cytometry, multiplex immunofluorescence, RNA-seq, exome sequencing and proteomics, applied to the same patients. In total, the ICON cohort consisted of 150 surgical patients with localized non-small cell lung cancer who had their tumors resected. The paired tumor versus uninvolved lung comparison of immunoSEQ T-cell fraction included 55 patients.

V and J are trimmed by 0 bases and 5 bases, and the gene matches miss 14 bases of the junction. The CDR3 runs 18 amino acids, cysteine and phenylalanine included. Only the CDR3 DNA stays, 54 bases, in frame from base 1. The germline V gene supplies CDR1 SGHRS and CDR2 YFSETQ. Beyond this particular receptor, the publication reports: Because different assays used different pieces of the same tissue, intratumor heterogeneity could not be separated from technical variation. TCR-derived T-cell fraction did not differ between the flow cytometry-defined immunotypes IM1 (good prognosis) and IM2 (poor prognosis). Recurrence-free survival showed no association with tumor T-cell fraction measured by TCR sequencing (p = 0.61). Assay coverage differed among patients according to how much tissue was available, so only a subset of the cohort had TCR sequencing. In line with immunofluorescence CD3 counts, TCRbeta sequencing supported higher T cell infiltration in tumors compared with uninvolved lung tissue.

Sequencing was done on a sample of lung tumor tissue. The rearranged segments are TRBV5-1 and TRBJ2-7; TRBD2 aligns with 10 central bases. The clonotype originates from a human donor with non-small cell lung cancer. The DNA sequence is as follows: TGCGCCAGCAGCTTGGAGTTTGGAGCGGGAGGGTCCCGGAACGAGCAGTACTTC. This yields the protein CASSLEFGAGGSRNEQYF.